These 18 T cell receptor beta chains were all obtained from the same sample, sequenced in a study of tumor and adjacent non-tumor tissue in lung cancer. The template was RNA from unsorted bulk tissue. This non-tumor lung sample came from over 3 cm beyond the tumor edge. A modified ARM-PCR protocol with three rounds of nested PCR amplified TCRbeta. MiXCR, run by TCRdb on the multiplex PCR reads, gives a single entry per CDR3 protein. This sample yields 90,000 to 100,000 distinct CDR3 sequences, of which approximately 80% are seen a single time; around 30% belongs to the top ten. The sample was distant non-tumor lung tissue. All receptors derive from a man in his 60s with small cell lung cancer.

On this clonotype itself: Without the conserved terminal phenylalanine or tryptophan, this CDR3 likely stems from a read error. This chain uses TRBV6-1 with TRBJ2-6; D remains ambiguous. CDR3 size: 16 residues. Germline V lookup: CDR1 MNHNS, CDR2 SASEGT. The DNA for the CDR3 is TGTGCAAGCAGTGAGGATACGGGTTCTGGGGCCAACGTCCTGACTATT. Amino acid sequence: CASSEDTGSGANVLTI.

CDR3 in amino acids: CASSFPRGYEQYV. In DNA, the CDR3 is TGTGCCAGTAGCTTCCCTAGAGGATACGAGCAATACGTC. The J gene is TRBJ2-7, the V gene TRBV11-2; D uncertain. This CDR3 spans 13 amino acids. Germline V gives CDR1 SGHAT, CDR2 FQNNGV.

Note on this clonotype: One junction end does not reproduce the germline sequence, and a read error may be involved. This rearrangement joins TRBV7-9 to TRBJ2-5; TRBD1 agrees at 7 bases. Germline loops: CDR1 SEHNR, CDR2 FQNEAQ (reference sequence). This CDR3 region has 14 residues. CDR3 in amino acids: CASSYSTGVEIQYF. The CDR3 nucleotides read TGTGCCAGTAGCTACTCCACAGGGGTCGAGATCCAGTACTTC.

The table lists this clonotype with a few counts. Mismatch with germline at one junction end may stem from a read error. V is TRBV29-1 and J is TRBJ2-5; D could derive from TRBD1 or TRBD2 (5 bases each). Germline V gives CDR1 SQVTM, CDR2 ANQGSEA. This CDR3 comprises 13 residues. The CDR3 sequence is CSVGWDAREIQYF. DNA for the CDR3: TGCAGCGTTGGGTGGGACGCTAGGGAGATCCAGTACTTC.

To note about this clonotype: Mismatch with germline at one junction end may stem from a read error. The J gene is TRBJ1-2, the V gene TRBV29-1; D is uncertain. Germline CDR1 is SQVTM and CDR2 is ANQGSEA. This CDR3 is 12 amino acids long. The CDR3 DNA reads TGCAGCGTCGCAGTGGTAGAGTATGGCCACACCTTC. Its translation: CSVAVVEYGHTF.

As concerns this clonotype: A much larger clone sits a single nucleotide away, making a read error possible. V and J are TRBV20-1 and TRBJ2-5; weak D call: TRBD2 (6 bases). CDR3 length: 16 amino acids. The V gene's germline CDR1 is DFQATT and CDR2 SNEGSKA (reference sequence). CDR3 residues: CIARGVASALQETQYF. The CDR3 DNA follows: TGCATTGCTAGAGGGGTGGCTAGCGCTTTGCAAGAGACCCAGTACTTC.

The genes are TRBV6-2 or TRBV6-3 and TRBJ2-3; D gene uncertain. Germline assignment: CDR1 MNHEY and CDR2 SVGEGT. The CDR3 covers 12 residues. The DNA for the CDR3 is TGTGCTAGAAGTTACAATGGCGATACGCAGTATTTT. It specifies CARSYNGDTQYF.

The chain is built from TRBV6-5 and TRBJ2-5; possible D gene TRBD2, 6 bases. Germline V gene lookup returns CDR1 MNHEY and CDR2 SVGAGI. CDR3 size: 16 residues. The ends were cut back, 4 bases at V and 7 bases at J, with 22 bases in the middle. CDR3 in amino acids: CASSSPRGLEEGTQYF. CDR3 sequence (DNA): TGTGCCAGCAGTTCCCCCCGTGGACTGGAGGAGGGGACCCAGTACTTC.

The rearrangement links TRBV7-9 to TRBJ2-5; TRBD1 matches 9 bases. The germline V gene encodes CDR1 SEHNR and CDR2 FQNEAQ (reference sequence). The CDR3 spans 15 residues. V lost 5 bases, J lost 1 base, and 5 bases stayed unmatched. The CDR3 spells CASSADRGAQETQYF. For the CDR3, the DNA is TGTGCCAGCAGCGCCGACAGGGGGGCCCAAGAGACCCAGTACTTC. The complete variable domain, with remaining parts taken from reference TRBV7-9 and TRBJ2-5, reads DTGVSQNPRHKITKRGQNVTFRCDPISEHNRLYWYRQTLGQGPEFLTYFQNEAQLEKSRLLSDRFSAERPKGSFSTLEIQRTEQGDSAMYLCASSADRGAQETQYFGPGTRLLVL.

This clonotype has a single count. The chain couples TRBV6-6 to TRBJ2-7; D is unclear. Germline CDR1 reads MNHNY; CDR2 reads SVGAGI (reference sequence). This CDR3 contains 13 residues. CDR3 protein: CASGVVSMLEQCV. In DNA form, the CDR3 reads TGTGCCAGCGGAGTGGTGTCGATGCTCGAGCAGTGCGTC.

In its sample, this clonotype was seen many times. J is TRBJ1-5 and V is TRBV13; D unclear. This CDR3 has 12 residues. V lost 8 bases and J 0 bases, leaving 5 bases between the germline ends. The germline V gene has CDR1 PRHDT and CDR2 FYEKMQ (reference sequence). The CDR3 loop is CASSYSNQPQHF. The DNA of the CDR3 is TGTGCCAGCTCGTATAGCAATCAGCCCCAGCATTTT. The complete variable domain, with remaining parts taken from reference TRBV13 and TRBJ1-5, reads AAGVIQSPRHLIKEKRETATLKCYPIPRHDTVYWYQQGPGQDPQFLISFYEKMQSDKGSIPDRFSAQQFSDYHSELNMSSLELGDSALYFCASSYSNQPQHFGDGTRLSIL.

This clonotype was seen a handful of times. This rearrangement joins TRBV20-1 to TRBJ2-3; the match to TRBD2 covers 10 bases. CDR1 and CDR2 from the germline V gene are DFQATT and SNEGSKA (reference sequence). Trimming cost V 2 bases and J 11 bases; bases outside gene matches: 10. The CDR3 loop spans 14 amino acids. CDR3 loop: CSARPSGGPNMQYF. The CDR3 nucleotides are TGCAGTGCTAGACCTAGCGGGGGCCCGAATATGCAGTATTTT.

Comments on this clonotype: This may come from a read error, since a much larger clone is one base off. This chain connects TRBV20-1 to TRBJ2-1; 7 bases line up with TRBD2. The CDR3 totals 14 residues. Germline lookup yields CDR1 DFQATT and CDR2 SNEGSKA (reference sequence). The V and J ends lost 7 bases and 8 bases, in that order; junction bases with no gene match: 14. The CDR3 protein is CSDPRPGGRHEQFF. The CDR3 nucleotides read TGCAGTGATCCTAGGCCGGGAGGACGGCATGAGCAGTTCTTC.

With respect to this clonotype: One end of the junction does not line up with germline, which may come from a read error. The chain recombines TRBV5-4 with TRBJ1-5; no definite D call. CDR1 and CDR2 (germline): SGHNT, YYREEE (reference sequence). The CDR3 loop spans 12 amino acids. CDR3 loop: CASSLLNQPQHF. CDR3 bases: TGTGCCAGCAGCTTACTTAATCAGCCCCAGCATTTC.

Concerning this clonotype: No conserved phenylalanine or tryptophan is present at the end of the CDR3, so a read error is the likely explanation. The J gene is TRBJ2-1, the V gene TRBV29-1, with D possibly TRBD2 on 5 matching bases. V was trimmed by 3 bases and J by 0 bases, leaving 9 bases between them. Germline V gene sequence: CDR1 SQVTM, CDR2 ANQGSEA. This CDR3 is 14 amino acids long. CDR3 sequence (DNA): TGCAGCGTTGATTCGCGGGTCTCCTACAATGAGCAGTTCTTA. Residues: CSVDSRVSYNEQFL.

Turning to this clonotype: The junction differs from germline at one of its ends, possibly a read error. This chain links TRBV2 with TRBJ2-1; D could derive from TRBD1 or TRBD2 (6 bases each). Germline V gene lookup returns CDR1 SNHLY and CDR2 FYNNEI. The length of the CDR3 is 16 residues. CDR3 in DNA: TGTGTCAGCAGGACTCCGGGGGCTTCCACCTACTATGAGCAGTTCTTC. It codes for CVSRTPGASTYYEQFF.

This clonotype was detected only once. An end of the junction does not agree with germline; a read error may underlie this. V gene TRBV20-1 combines with J gene TRBJ2-1; no clear D gene. CDR3 length: 13 residues. CDR1 is DFQATT and CDR2 is SNEGSKA in the germline V gene (reference sequence). CDR3 sequence: CRARGPVQNEPFF. The CDR3 DNA is TGCAGAGCTAGAGGACCAGTACAGAATGAGCCGTTCTTC.

Of note for this clonotype: One junction end disagrees with the germline gene, perhaps due to a read error. The genes are TRBV11-2 and TRBJ2-1, with 7 bases aligning to TRBD1. Germline CDR1 SGHAT, CDR2 FQNNGV. The CDR3 extends over 14 amino acids. The CDR3 sequence is CVSSLETGLVEQSF. The CDR3, as DNA: TGTGTCAGCAGCTTAGAGACAGGGTTGGTTGAGCAGTCCTTC.